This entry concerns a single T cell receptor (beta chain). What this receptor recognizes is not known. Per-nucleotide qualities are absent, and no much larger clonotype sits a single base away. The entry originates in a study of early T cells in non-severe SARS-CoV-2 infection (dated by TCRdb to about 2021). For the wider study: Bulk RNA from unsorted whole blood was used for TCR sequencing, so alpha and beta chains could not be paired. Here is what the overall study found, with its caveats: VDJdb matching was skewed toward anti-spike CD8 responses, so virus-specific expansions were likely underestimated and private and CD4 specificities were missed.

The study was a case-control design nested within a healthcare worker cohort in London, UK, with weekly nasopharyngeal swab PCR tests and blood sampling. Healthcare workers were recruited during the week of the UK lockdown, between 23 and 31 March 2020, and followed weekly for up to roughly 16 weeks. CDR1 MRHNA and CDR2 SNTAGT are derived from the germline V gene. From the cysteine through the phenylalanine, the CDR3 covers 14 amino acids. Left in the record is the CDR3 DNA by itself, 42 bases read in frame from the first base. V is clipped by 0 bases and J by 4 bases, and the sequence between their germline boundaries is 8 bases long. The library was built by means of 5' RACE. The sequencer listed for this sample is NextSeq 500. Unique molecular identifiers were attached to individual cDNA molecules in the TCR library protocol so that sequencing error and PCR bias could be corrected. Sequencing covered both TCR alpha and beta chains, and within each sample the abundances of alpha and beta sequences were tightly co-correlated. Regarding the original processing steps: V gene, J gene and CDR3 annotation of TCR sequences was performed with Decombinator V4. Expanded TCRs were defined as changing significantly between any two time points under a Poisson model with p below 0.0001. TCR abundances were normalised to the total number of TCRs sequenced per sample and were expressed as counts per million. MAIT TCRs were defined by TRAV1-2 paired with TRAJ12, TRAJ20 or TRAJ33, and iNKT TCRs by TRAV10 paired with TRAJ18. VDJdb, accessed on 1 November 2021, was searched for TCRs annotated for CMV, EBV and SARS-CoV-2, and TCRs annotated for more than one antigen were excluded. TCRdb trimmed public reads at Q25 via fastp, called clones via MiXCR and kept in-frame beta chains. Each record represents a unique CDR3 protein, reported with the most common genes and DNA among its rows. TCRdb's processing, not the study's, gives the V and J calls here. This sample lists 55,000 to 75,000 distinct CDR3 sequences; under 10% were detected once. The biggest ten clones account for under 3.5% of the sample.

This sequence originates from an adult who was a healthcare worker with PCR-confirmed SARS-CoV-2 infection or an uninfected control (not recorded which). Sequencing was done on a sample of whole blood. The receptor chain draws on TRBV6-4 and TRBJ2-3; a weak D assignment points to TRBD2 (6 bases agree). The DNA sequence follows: TGTGCCAGCAGTGACTCACGGGAGCCAGATACGCAGTATTTT. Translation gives CASSDSREPDTQYF.